The clone carrying this T cell receptor beta chain was found many times. These data come from a study of blood T cells in healthy people across ages. Using a J-beta primer mix together with a sample-barcoded 5' primer, a second PCR was run for roughly 6 to 11 cycles. In TCRdb, the 5' RACE reads were re-called with MiXCR into one record per CDR3 protein. Found here are roughly 550,000 distinct CDR3 sequences, less than 25% of them singletons; the top ten hold around 10%. The CDR3 has 16 amino acids. V dropped 4 bases and J dropped 2; count of bases not matched to a gene: 7. Germline-derived CDR1 and CDR2 are MDHEN and SYDVKM. This sample was shared with a second study, whose subject was T cells of mothers and their children.

The V and J genes are TRBV28 and TRBJ2-1; TRBD1 matches 8 bases. This TCR was sampled from a boy younger than 18 in good health. The sample consisted of blood. This CDR3 is CASSSTRTGTYNEQFF. The CDR3 coding sequence is TGTGCCAGCAGTTCCACTCGGACAGGGACCTACAATGAGCAGTTCTTC.